This T cell receptor (beta chain) was sequenced during a study of identifying expanded T cells in peripheral blood. To note about this clone: What it binds is unknown.

Germline values: CDR1 MNHEY, CDR2 SMNVEV (reference sequence). Trimming cost V 8 bases and J 4 bases, with 14 bases left between them. The CDR3 consists of 14 residues. Collection occurred without any documented infections or immune events in donors. Libraries were prepared by immunoSEQ multiplex PCR; TCRdb keeps only in-frame clonotypes and omits some of them. The sample lists about 58,000 clones, over 75% occurring once. Study results and caveats: Technical replicates showed around 1.3 changed clones; about two weeks approximately 16; four weeks 19. Variance in clone template counts between approximately two-week samples significantly increased with total template count across all healthy donors.

This receptor was obtained from a person aged 18 to 70 in good health. Sequenced: blood. The V and J genes are TRBV27 and TRBJ2-2; weak D call: TRBD1 (5 bases). This CDR3 is CASSNLGRTGELFF. CDR3 DNA sequence: TGTGCCAGCTCGAACTTGGGGCGCACCGGGGAGCTGTTTTTT.